Many counts were recorded for the clone carrying this T cell receptor (beta chain). The antigen is undetermined. This record comes from a study of neurological immune-mediated disorders. Study-wide findings and caveats: The study found no CDR3 amino acid sequences shared by expanded clones across subjects, suggesting private repertoires in all groups.

It was by 5'RACE with 10-nucleotide random UMIs that the cDNA was made. TCRdb reprocessed the 5' RACE reads via MiXCR and lists one record per CDR3 protein. The repertoire holds more than 45,000 distinct CDR3 sequences, roughly 2.5% seen once, with about 2.9% in the top ten. The CDR3 loop spans 14 amino acids. Looked up from germline, CDR1 is DFQATT and CDR2 is SNEGSKA (reference sequence). With 1 base clipped from V and 8 bases from J, the junction kept 7 bases outside the gene matches. The chain carries TRBV20-1 and TRBJ2-3; TRBD2 matches 9 bases. This receptor was obtained from a man aged 50 to 59 with multiple sclerosis. Sample: PBMCs. The CDR3 reads CSARGGGGAGTQYF. Here the CDR3 DNA reads TGCAGTGCTAGAGGAGGCGGGGGGGCAGGTACGCAGTATTTT.